Here is one T cell receptor (beta chain) with its context. Its antigen remains unknown. Assay used: immunoSEQ multiplex PCR; TCRdb lists only in-frame clones, some missing. The sample comprises around 2,000,000 clones, roughly 91% of which are singletons, and more than 1.5% rests with the top ten. Only CD45RO-negative cells positively selected for CCR7 counted as naive CD8 cells, so terminally differentiated effector memory CD45RA+ cells were excluded. Healthy HIV-negative adults with no recent acute infections or vaccinations were recruited as donors. This sample is drawn from a study of shared clonotypes between healthy human individuals. Study-wide background: CD8 memory received one plate per donor, CD8 naive two, CD4 memory three and CD4 naive three.

The CDR3 contains 15 residues. The study's findings and limits: Clonotypes shared by all four sorted-subset donors had higher generation probabilities than non-shared clonotypes. Naive CD4 clonotypes were shared across several donors at about 5%.

The clonotype comes from a man aged 18-30 years in good health. Some clones in this sample may be carry-over from other donors' samples. The rearrangement links TRBV21-1 to TRBJ2-7; TRBD2, as called in the table, went unchecked against the DNA. TRBV21-1 is annotated as a pseudogene. Material: naive CD8+ T cells from PBMCs. The CDR3 is CASSKSAGAIYEQYF. CDR3 bases: TGTGCCAGCAGCAAAAGCGCGGGAGCTATATACGAGCAGTACTTC.